This T cell receptor (beta chain) was found in a study of early T cells in non-severe SARS-CoV-2 infection. Study overall: Sequencing was performed on bulk RNA from unsorted whole blood, leaving chains unpaired.

Germline CDR1 and CDR2: SGHVS and FQNEAQ. The germline V and J ends were trimmed by 5 bases and 9 bases, with 12 bases remaining between them. The CDR3 totals 12 residues. Study-wide findings and caveats: Anti-spike CD8 responses were favored by VDJdb matching, which missed private and CD4 specificities.

Researchers attached unique molecular identifiers to individual cDNA molecules. TCRdb used MiXCR to reprocess the 5' RACE reads, holding one entry per CDR3 protein. The sample shows approximately 64,000 distinct CDR3 sequences, about 17% of them seen only once. There are a few counts of this clonotype. Its antigen is unknown. Source: whole blood, taken at baseline. The chain carries TRBV7-8 and TRBJ2-3; either TRBD1 or TRBD2 may fit D (5 bases each). This clonotype was obtained from an adult who was a healthcare worker with PCR-confirmed SARS-CoV-2 infection or an uninfected control (not recorded which). CDR3 coding DNA: TGTGCCAGCAGCATCAGGGCTAGCACGCAGTATTTT. This sequence encodes CASSIRASTQYF.